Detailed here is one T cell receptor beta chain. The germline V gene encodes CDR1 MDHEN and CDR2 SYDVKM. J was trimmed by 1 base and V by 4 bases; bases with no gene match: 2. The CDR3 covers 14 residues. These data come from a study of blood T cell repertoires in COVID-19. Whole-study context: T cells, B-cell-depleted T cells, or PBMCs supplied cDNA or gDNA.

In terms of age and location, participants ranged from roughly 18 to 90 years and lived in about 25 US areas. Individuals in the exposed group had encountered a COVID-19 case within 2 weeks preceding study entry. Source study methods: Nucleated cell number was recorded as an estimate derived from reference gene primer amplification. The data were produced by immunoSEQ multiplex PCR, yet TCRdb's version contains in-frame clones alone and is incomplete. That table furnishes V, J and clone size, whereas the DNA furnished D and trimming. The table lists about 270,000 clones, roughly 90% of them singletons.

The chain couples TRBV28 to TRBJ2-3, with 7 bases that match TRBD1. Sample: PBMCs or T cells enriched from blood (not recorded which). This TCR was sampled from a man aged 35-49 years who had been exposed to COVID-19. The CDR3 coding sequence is TGTGCCAGCAGTTCGCAGGGGGGCACAGATACGCAGTATTTT. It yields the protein CASSSQGGTDTQYF. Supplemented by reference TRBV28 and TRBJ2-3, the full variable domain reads DVKVTQSSRYLVKRTGEKVFLECVQDMDHENMFWYRQDPGLGLRLIYFSYDVKMKEKGDIPEGYSVSREKKERFSLILESASTNQTSMYLCASSSQGGTDTQYFGPGTRLTVL.